This T cell receptor (beta chain) comes out of a study of shared clonotypes between healthy human individuals (dated by TCRdb to the early 2020s). Broadly, across the study: The cohort comprised a couple of women and three men aged 18 to 49 years. For each donor, three plates each were used for CD4 naive and CD4 memory, two plates were used for CD8 naive, and one plate was used for CD8 memory. Blood TCR repertoires of five healthy adults were deeply sequenced to estimate repertoire size and the extent of clonotype sharing between individuals. To increase sequencing depth and limit assay-specific biases, different laboratories used diverse techniques to prepare libraries and sequence TCR repertoires. Leukapheresis yielded between about 0.94 and 10 billion PBMCs per donor. What the work shows at the level of the full study, not this receptor alone: Only blood was sampled, and tissue TCR repertoires likely differ from those in blood. Pairwise subsampling indicated that sequencing depth was expected to affect the degree of clonotype sharing among donors. Across a few donors, 5% to 6% of naive CD4, approximately 3.6% of naive CD8, under 2.5% of memory CD4, and around 0.4% of memory CD8 clonotypes were shared. The small number of donors limited the genetic and exposure-history diversity represented. Incomplete sequencing was indicated by rarefaction of sorted-subset datasets, despite the large sequencing depth. Naive subsets generally had larger estimated clonotype richness than memory subsets. Clonotypes shared by all four sorted-subset donors showed higher generation probabilities than non-shared clonotypes.

Using the deep immunoSEQ assay, multiplex PCR amplified TCR CDR3 regions from genomic DNA. Extracted genomic DNA from each cell subset was spread evenly across all wells of several immunoSEQ 96-well plates, with each plate serving as a replicate. For sorted subsets, about 210 ng of genomic DNA, equivalent to roughly 30,000 T cell genomes, went into each replicate PCR. The purified libraries were quantified using a Qubit 3.0 fluorometer, sized with a Bioanalyzer 2100, and then quantified again using the KAPA Library Quantification kit. A separate single-read 150-cycle Illumina NextSeq 550 flow cell was used to sequence each immunoSEQ 96-well plate. The study's own analysis went as follows. Because the immunoSEQ output included only junctional sequences and no quality scores, the filtering could not be the same as the filtering used for full-length reads. To assign V/J genes and CDR3, sequences were annotated against IMGT germline references using PyIR, a Python wrapper for IgBLAST v1.9. Any read was removed if the V/J assignment was weak (E-value above 1e-6), the CDR3 was missing, or the read contained stop codons, out-of-frame junctions, or ambiguous translated residues. V3J clonotypes were defined by identical inferred V gene, J gene, and CDR3 amino acid sequence. To compute the percentage overlap between repertoires, the number of shared unique clonotypes was divided by the size of the smaller repertoire. Three approaches were used to assess repertoire richness: RTK rarefaction, the Chao1 estimator, and Recon v2.1 estimates of unobserved clonotypes. For all TCRbeta clonotypes obtained by the gDNA method from a handful of donors, generation probabilities were computed with OLGA. What TCRdb holds here is the immuneACCESS table cut down to in-frame rearrangements. Part of the clones is not present; checked against another copy, under half of the missing clones reflect an unresolved V gene, and the others are unexplained. Clone size and V and J calls were adopted from that table, with D and trimming inferred from the DNA. The sample table records under 80,000 clones; about 61% of these occur just once. Just over 50% of the sample is held by the ten biggest clonotypes.

The donors were healthy, HIV-negative adults who had no recently reported acute infections or vaccinations. Every donor was a Caucasian adult residing in Nashville, Tennessee, USA. CD8 memory samples consisted of magnetically selected CD45RO+ cells combined with CCR7-negative CD45RA+ effector memory (TemRA) cells. Blood was obtained by leukapheresis, after which PBMCs were separated by Ficoll-Histopaque density gradient centrifugation and cryopreserved in liquid nitrogen vapor phase. Purity and quantity of every magnetically sorted T cell population were checked by analytical flow cytometry. From each sorted fraction, genomic DNA was isolated and quantified by UV absorbance on a Nanodrop 2000c. This clone was observed many times. Its target antigen remains unknown. No quality values exist for individual bases; no much larger clone is one base distant. The germline V gene (reference sequence) sets CDR1 to LNHNV and CDR2 to YYDKDF. A distance of 15 bases separates the germline ends of V and J, which lose 0 bases and 3 bases respectively. From the cysteine up to the phenylalanine, the CDR3 has a length of 16 residues. The sequence is cut down to CDR3 DNA, 48 bases in frame from base 1.

The origin of this receptor is a man aged 30-40 years in good health. Sequenced: memory CD8+ T cells sorted from blood. The cell subset or site label corresponds to: CD45RO+ cells pooled with CCR7-negative TemRA cells. Recombination linked TRBV15 to TRBJ2-7, and perhaps TRBD1 as D gene, on 5 matching bases. This receptor carries the CDR3 CATSRDSGFLRYEQYF. The bases read TGTGCCACCAGCAGAGACTCAGGGTTTCTGCGCTACGAGCAGTACTTC.